A selection of T cell receptor beta chains follows, all from one sample in a study of blood T cell repertoires in COVID-19. Sequenced by immunoSEQ multiplex PCR; TCRdb stores in-frame clones only, minus some. The data show over 90,000 clones, about 90% seen once. Sequencing input: peripheral blood. All receptors come from a man aged 18 to 35 with acute or convalescent COVID-19. Both conserved end residues are part of each CDR3. Each record gives: D gene, J gene, clone size, V gene, CDR3 protein, CDR3 DNA. The D gene is left open where the match is weak. For some rows the clone size is stated as once, few or many, or as a class when expanded; others skip it.

TRBD1	TRBJ1-2	-	TRBV27	CASSPESGGVNYGYTF	TGTGCCAGCAGTCCTGAATCAGGGGGCGTAAACTATGGCTACACCTTC
TRBD1	TRBJ2-5	-	TRBV5-1	CASSRAGGDGMPQYF	TGCGCCAGCAGCCGAGCAGGGGGCGATGGTATGCCCCAGTACTTC
TRBD1	TRBJ1-3	-	TRBV14	CASSQYYRGFSGNTIYF	TGTGCCAGCAGCCAGTATTACAGGGGATTCTCTGGAAACACCATATATTTT
TRBD1	TRBJ1-5	-	TRBV6-5	CASSLGQGAGPQHF	TGTGCCAGCAGTCTAGGACAGGGTGCGGGGCCCCAGCATTTT
TRBD1	TRBJ1-6	-	TRBV6-5	CASTPGTGGDSPLHF	TGTGCCAGCACTCCTGGGACAGGGGGCGATTCACCCCTCCACTTT
TRBD2	TRBJ2-7	-	TRBV12-3/TRBV12-4	CASSLGTTAYF	TGTGCCAGCAGTCTTGGGACTACCGCGTACTTC
TRBD1	TRBJ1-1	-	TRBV5-5	CASSLRGNGQGDAEAFF	TGTGCCAGCAGTCTAAGGGGCAACGGACAGGGGGACGCTGAAGCTTTCTTT
-	TRBJ1-5	-	TRBV7-8	CASSLGAGQGPQHF	TGTGCCAGCAGCTTAGGGGCAGGACAAGGGCCCCAGCATTTT
TRBD1	TRBJ1-1	-	TRBV6-5	CASSLTGGAIFAFF	TGTGCCAGCAGCCTGACAGGGGGCGCTATTTTCGCTTTCTTT
-	TRBJ1-5	-	TRBV12-3/TRBV12-4	CATRAGPNQPQHF	TGTGCCACCCGCGCGGGGCCAAATCAGCCCCAGCATTTT
-	TRBJ1-2	-	TRBV6-6	CASSLRGLDYGYTF	TGTGCCAGCAGCCTCCGGGGACTTGACTATGGCTACACCTTC
-	TRBJ1-2	once	TRBV7-8	CASSLVANPNYGYTF	TGTGCCAGCAGCTTAGTGGCAAATCCTAACTATGGCTACACCTTC
-	TRBJ2-6	-	TRBV5-1	CASSLAEEAGANVLTF	TGCGCCAGCAGCTTGGCCGAGGAGGCAGGGGCCAACGTCCTGACTTTC
-	TRBJ1-2	-	TRBV29-1	CSALPQERYGYTF	TGCAGCGCCCTCCCACAGGAGCGCTATGGCTACACCTTC
-	TRBJ1-1	once	TRBV4-1	CASSQEGVQLNTEAFF	TGCGCCAGCAGCCAAGAAGGTGTACAGTTGAACACTGAAGCTTTCTTT
-	TRBJ2-7	-	TRBV6-6	CASSRLQGTTRSSYEQYF	TGTGCCAGCAGTCGACTACAGGGAACAACCAGGAGCTCCTACGAGCAGTACTTC
TRBD1	TRBJ2-3	-	TRBV5-1	CASSLLQGASADTQYF	TGCGCCAGCAGCTTGTTGCAGGGGGCATCCGCAGATACGCAGTATTTT
TRBD1	TRBJ2-1	-	TRBV5-1	CASSLEGGSSYNEQFF	TGCGCCAGCAGCTTGGAAGGGGGCAGCTCCTACAATGAGCAGTTCTTC
TRBD2	TRBJ2-1	-	TRBV7-9	CASSWGTSGYNEQFF	TGTGCCAGCAGCTGGGGGACTAGCGGGTACAATGAGCAGTTCTTC
TRBD1	TRBJ2-4	-	TRBV18	CASSRTGGQSKNIQYF	TGTGCCAGCTCACGGACAGGGGGCCAATCCAAAAACATTCAGTACTTC
-	TRBJ1-5	-	TRBV27	CASSLNRDSNQPQHF	TGTGCCAGCAGTTTGAACAGGGATAGCAATCAGCCCCAGCATTTT
TRBD1	TRBJ1-2	-	TRBV27	CASSYRQGGYGYTF	TGTGCCAGCAGTTACCGACAGGGAGGCTATGGCTACACCTTC
-	TRBJ2-1	-	TRBV19	CASSEGPEQFF	TGTGCCAGTAGTGAGGGCCCTGAGCAGTTCTTC
-	TRBJ2-7	few	TRBV30	CAWSRGTLGEQYF	TGTGCCTGGAGTAGGGGCACCCTGGGCGAGCAGTACTTC
TRBD2	TRBJ2-7	-	TRBV7-9	CASSLASLAGVSYEQYF	TGTGCCAGCAGCTTAGCGAGCCTAGCGGGAGTCTCCTACGAGCAGTACTTC
TRBD1	TRBJ1-5	-	TRBV18	CASSPQRGGIGNQPQHF	TGTGCCAGCTCACCACAGAGAGGGGGCATAGGGAATCAGCCCCAGCATTTT
-	TRBJ1-6	-	TRBV9	CASSPRTATNSPLHF	TGTGCCAGCAGCCCTAGGACAGCGACTAATTCACCCCTCCACTTT
TRBD1	TRBJ1-1	-	TRBV7-9	CASSDPPRTGDREAFF	TGTGCCAGCAGCGACCCCCCCCGGACAGGGGACCGTGAAGCTTTCTTT
-	TRBJ2-3	-	TRBV6-2/TRBV6-3	CASSAPGGTASTDTQYF	TGTGCCAGCAGTGCCCCGGGGGGGACAGCTAGCACAGATACGCAGTATTTT
-	TRBJ1-2	-	TRBV4-1	CASSQGQADGYTF	TGCGCCAGCAGCCAAGGACAGGCCGATGGCTACACCTTC
-	TRBJ2-1	-	TRBV2	CASSENSRNNEQFF	TGTGCCAGCAGTGAAAACTCCAGGAACAATGAGCAGTTCTTC
TRBD2	TRBJ2-3	once	TRBV2	CASLLSGRATDTQYF	TGTGCCAGCCTGCTTAGCGGGAGGGCCACAGATACGCAGTATTTT
TRBD2	TRBJ2-3	-	TRBV10-1	CASSDQTGTSGPKVGTDTQYF	TGCGCCAGCAGTGATCAAACCGGGACTAGCGGGCCGAAGGTTGGCACAGATACGCAGTATTTT
-	TRBJ2-1	-	TRBV19	CASSMQVRGHEQFF	TGTGCCAGTAGTATGCAGGTTCGCGGGCATGAGCAGTTCTTC
-	TRBJ1-2	-	TRBV29-1	CSVLGYTF	TGCAGCGTTCTAGGCTACACCTTC
-	TRBJ1-2	-	TRBV6-4	CASSDSMGGTIGYTF	TGTGCCAGCAGTGACTCGATGGGAGGTACTATTGGCTACACCTTC
-	TRBJ1-5	-	TRBV15	CATSREQTGGNQPQHF	TGTGCCACCAGCAGAGAACAGACAGGAGGCAATCAGCCCCAGCATTTT
-	TRBJ2-3	-	TRBV7-9	CASSPSNNEGTSRDTQYF	TGTGCCAGCAGCCCCTCCAATAACGAAGGCACATCGAGGGATACGCAGTATTTT
TRBD1	TRBJ1-2	once	TRBV5-1	CASSARQGYGYTF	TGCGCCAGCAGTGCTCGACAGGGGTATGGCTACACCTTC
-	TRBJ1-2	-	TRBV6-5	CASSITGYGYTF	TGTGCCAGCAGTATTACCGGGTATGGCTACACCTTC
-	TRBJ1-2	-	TRBV30	CAWSPPGRYGYTF	TGTGCCTGGAGTCCCCCAGGGCGCTATGGCTACACCTTC
-	TRBJ1-1	-	TRBV12-3/TRBV12-4	CASSLIGDTEAFF	TGTGCCAGCAGTTTAATAGGGGACACTGAAGCTTTCTTT
TRBD2	TRBJ2-7	-	TRBV10-3	CAISESKGTSSYEQYF	TGTGCCATCAGTGAGTCCAAGGGGACTAGCAGTTACGAGCAGTACTTC
TRBD2	TRBJ2-7	-	TRBV18	CASSLQTSGSFYEQYF	TGTGCCAGCTCACTCCAGACTAGCGGGAGCTTTTACGAGCAGTACTTC
-	TRBJ1-1	few	TRBV3-1/TRBV3-2	CASSQEGGGHLNTEAFF	TGTGCCAGCAGCCAAGAAGGGGGGGGACATTTGAACACTGAAGCTTTCTTT
-	TRBJ1-6	-	TRBV4-1	CASSHSTGTYNSPLHF	TGCGCCAGCAGCCACTCTACCGGGACCTATAATTCACCCCTCCACTTT
TRBD2	TRBJ2-7	once	TRBV11-3	CASSLSGTSFHEQYF	TGTGCCAGCAGCTTATCCGGGACTAGCTTTCACGAGCAGTACTTC
-	TRBJ1-5	-	TRBV5-5	CASSLEGVRNQPQHF	TGTGCCAGCAGCTTGGAAGGGGTACGGAATCAGCCCCAGCATTTT
-	TRBJ1-2	-	TRBV3-1/TRBV3-2	CASSHDLDGANYGYTF	TGTGCCAGCAGCCATGACCTCGATGGAGCTAACTATGGCTACACCTTC
-	TRBJ2-3	-	TRBV6-2/TRBV6-3	CASSYSGAFADTQYF	TGTGCCAGCAGTTACTCGGGGGCGTTCGCAGATACGCAGTATTTT
TRBD1	TRBJ1-6	-	TRBV19	CASRPNTGAYNSPLHF	TGTGCCAGTAGACCGAACACAGGGGCATATAATTCACCCCTCCACTTT
-	TRBJ2-3	-	TRBV5-6	CASSSGQSTDTQYF	TGTGCCAGCAGCTCCGGACAGAGCACAGATACGCAGTATTTT
TRBD1	TRBJ2-2	-	TRBV5-1	CASSLRTGDTGELFF	TGCGCCAGCAGCCTAAGGACAGGGGACACCGGGGAGCTGTTTTTT